A single sample is the source of the 17 T cell receptor beta chains below, sequenced in a study of OX40 agonist ivuxolimab in advanced cancers. Libraries were prepared by immunoSEQ multiplex PCR; TCRdb keeps only in-frame clonotypes and omits some of them. The table has approximately 74,000 clones, approximately 92% seen once. This specimen consisted of CD4+ or CD8+ T cells sorted from blood, obtained in a trial of the OX40 agonist ivuxolimab. Every receptor here comes from an adult with an advanced solid tumor such as melanoma, head and neck, liver or kidney cancer.

V is TRBV5-8 and J is TRBJ2-1; TRBD2 aligns across 10 bases. The CDR3 length is 17 residues. Looked up from germline, CDR1 is SGHTS and CDR2 is YDEGEE. Trimming took 4 bases from V and 9 from J; bases not matched to a gene: 16. The CDR3 nucleotides are TGTGCCAGCAGCCTACCAGTTTCCAGCGGGAGGGCCCGTGAGCAGTTCTTC. Translation gives CASSLPVSSGRAREQFF.

V gene TRBV6-6 combines with J gene TRBJ2-5; D is perhaps TRBD2 (5 bases). This CDR3 is 13 amino acids long. Germline assignment: CDR1 MNHNY and CDR2 SVGAGI (reference sequence). V gave up 7 bases and J gave up 10 bases, with 19 bases separating them. The CDR3 loop reads CASMSGAHRDQYF. DNA for the CDR3: TGTGCCAGCATGTCTGGAGCTCACCGGGACCAGTACTTC.

The rearrangement links TRBV7-2 to TRBJ2-6; 9 bases fit TRBD1. The trim removed 5 bases at V and 0 bases at J, leaving 8 bases unmatched. Per the germline V gene, CDR1 is SGHTA and CDR2 is FQGNSA. The CDR3 extends over 18 amino acids. The CDR3 sequence: CASSVHRGRNSGANVLTF. The CDR3 region has the DNA TGTGCCAGCAGCGTTCACAGGGGGCGCAACTCTGGGGCCAACGTCCTGACTTTC.

The chain combines TRBV6-6 with TRBJ2-2, with D possibly matching TRBD1 (5 bases). The germline V gene has CDR1 MNHNY and CDR2 SVGAGI (reference sequence). The V and J ends lost 6 bases and 0 bases respectively, with 11 bases between them. This CDR3 region has 15 residues. DNA for the CDR3: TGTGCCAGCAGACTCAGGGCGACGAACACCGGGGAGCTGTTTTTT. Protein: CASRLRATNTGELFF.

The V gene is TRBV10-3, the J gene TRBJ1-1; perhaps TRBD1 as D (6 bases). The CDR3 length is 13 residues. Germline lookup yields CDR1 ENHRY and CDR2 SYGVKD. The ends were cut back, 6 bases at V and 2 bases at J, with 10 bases in the middle. As DNA, the CDR3 is TGTGCCATCAGCTTACAGGGTAACACTGAAGCTTTCTTT. Encoded protein: CAISLQGNTEAFF.

DNA of the CDR3: TGTGCCAGCAGCTATCGGACAGGGGGGACTGAAGCTTTCTTT. It yields the protein CASSYRTGGTEAFF. V gene TRBV7-8 combines with J gene TRBJ1-1; 10 bases line up with TRBD1. Trimming cost V 4 bases and J 5 bases; bases outside gene matches: 4. CDR3 size: 14 residues. The germline V gene has CDR1 SGHVS and CDR2 FQNEAQ.

Worth noting for this clone: Germline and junction disagree at one end, which may indicate a read error. The gene calls are TRBV18 and TRBJ2-7, with 10 bases lining up with TRBD2. The germline V gene has CDR1 KGHSH and CDR2 LQKENI. This CDR3 is built from 14 residues. DNA for the CDR3: TGTGCCAGCGCCTCTAGCGGGGGCTCCTACGAGCAGTGCTTC. Its translation: CASASSGGSYEQCF. Full variable domain (outside the CDR3, taken from reference TRBV18 and TRBJ2-7): NAGVMQNPRHLVRRRGQEARLRCSPMKGHSHVYWYRQLPEEGLKFMVYLQKENIIDESGMPKERFSAEFPKEGPSILRIQQVVRGDSAAYFCASASSGGSYEQCFGPGTRLTVT.

This rearrangement joins TRBV18 to TRBJ1-2, with D maybe TRBD1 (5 bases). Trimming left V 3 bases short and J 6 bases short, with 26 bases between. CDR1 KGHSH and CDR2 LQKENI come from the germline V gene. The CDR3 contains 18 residues. Here the CDR3 reads CASSPGISGPIFLNGYTF. CDR3 in DNA: TGTGCCAGCTCACCGGGGATTTCGGGGCCCATCTTTTTGAATGGCTACACCTTC.

V is TRBV6-5 and J is TRBJ2-7; 8 bases line up with TRBD1. The J segment lost 7 bases and the V segment lost 1 base, leaving 9 bases of the junction unmatched. There are 15 residues in the CDR3. CDR1 MNHEY and CDR2 SVGAGI come from the germline V gene. CDR3 nucleotides: TGTGCCAGCAGTTACTGGTCGGGACAGGCCAGTGAGCAGTACTTC. Protein sequence: CASSYWSGQASEQYF.

The rearrangement joins TRBV11-1 to TRBJ2-3; D remains ambiguous. The ends were cut back, 4 bases at V and 3 bases at J, with 5 bases in the middle. CDR3 length equals 12 residues. CDR1 and CDR2 (germline): SGHAT, FQDESV (reference sequence). In DNA, the CDR3 is TGTGCCAGCAGCTCATTGACAGATACGCAGTATTTT. It specifies CASSSLTDTQYF.

The chain uses TRBV7-2 and TRBJ2-1, with no clear D. Per germline, CDR1 SGHTA and CDR2 FQGNSA. The CDR3 sequence is 12 residues long. The V end was cut by 5 bases, the J end by 9 bases, with 11 bases between. The CDR3, as DNA: TGTGCCAGCAGCCCACCTCTCAGTGAGCAGTTCTTC. Amino acids: CASSPPLSEQFF.

This chain joins TRBV28 and TRBJ2-7, with D possibly TRBD2 on 6 matching bases. The CDR3 covers 14 residues. V gave up 4 bases and J gave up 0 bases, with 10 bases separating them. Germline V gives CDR1 MDHEN, CDR2 SYDVKM. The CDR3 DNA sequence: TGTGCCAGCAGTTCACCCGGGAGCTCCTACGAGCAGTACTTC. Translating gives CASSSPGSSYEQYF.

The gene calls are TRBV28 and TRBJ1-2, with 7 bases fitting TRBD1. CDR1 and CDR2 (germline): MDHEN, SYDVKM. V lost 4 bases to trimming and J lost 4 bases; unmatched junction nucleotides: 9. The length of the CDR3 is 15 residues. CDR3 amino acids: CASSSTGRSPYGYTF. The CDR3 DNA is TGTGCCAGCAGTTCGACAGGGAGGTCTCCCTATGGCTACACCTTC.

The chain joins TRBV5-4 to TRBJ2-1, with 14 positions matching TRBD2. With 4 bases clipped from V and 9 bases from J, the junction kept 6 bases outside the gene matches. From germline, CDR1 is SGHNT and CDR2 YYREEE (reference sequence). The CDR3 contains 15 residues. DNA for the CDR3: TGTGCCAGCAGCGCGGGACTAGCGGGAGTCGGTGAGCAGTTCTTC. Translating it yields CASSAGLAGVGEQFF.

This clone was found a few times. V and J are TRBV27 and TRBJ2-7, with TRBD2 matching over 10 bases. Germline trimming cut 2 bases from V and 7 bases from J; bases unmatched to any gene: 5. The CDR3 length is 14 residues. Germline V gene lookup returns CDR1 MNHEY and CDR2 SMNVEV (reference sequence). CDR3: CASSLLAGVGEQYF. The DNA for the CDR3 is TGTGCCAGCAGTTTACTAGCGGGAGTAGGGGAGCAGTACTTC.

The chain joins TRBV5-1 to TRBJ1-4; D call uncertain. CDR1 is SGHRS and CDR2 is YFSETQ in the germline V gene. With 0 bases removed from V and 7 bases from J, the gap between germline ends came to 13 bases. This CDR3 region has 15 residues. CDR3 in amino acids: CASSLDAGYGEKLFF. CDR3 coding DNA: TGCGCCAGCAGCTTGGATGCCGGGTATGGTGAAAAACTGTTTTTT.

V is TRBV11-2 and J is TRBJ2-3; the D is unclear. The germline V gene has CDR1 SGHAT and CDR2 FQNNGV. V lost 1 base and J lost 9, with 5 bases in between. This CDR3 comprises 11 residues. The CDR3 protein is CASSLVGTQYF. In DNA, the CDR3 is TGTGCCAGCAGCTTAGTAGGAACGCAGTATTTT.